The sequence of this T cell receptor beta chain was determined in a study of beta chain features in type 1 diabetes. About the study: Cells sorted and examined across all samples totaled more than 95,000,000. Study-wide points: TCRB CDR3s were moderately but significantly shorter in Type 1 diabetes patients in all four CD4+ subsets. More deletions and fewer insertions at VDJ junctions were found in patients with type 1 diabetes. Patients showed naive, central memory and Treg TCRB repertoires that appeared more similar than those of healthy donors.

There are a few counts of this clone. Its target is not known. All of the isolated RNA was reverse transcribed, so expressed TCRB transcripts were sequenced. Generated by immunoSEQ multiplex PCR, the TCRdb table keeps only in-frame clones and is missing some. The data contain about 230,000 clones, over 8.5% of them singletons. The TCR comes from a woman aged 18-29 years in good health. The sample was naive CD4+ T cells from blood.

The CDR3 nucleotides read TGTGCCAGAAGCGCTAGGACTCAATCTTCCCCTGGGGCCAACGTCCTGACTTTC. Residues: CARSARTQSSPGANVLTF. V and J are TRBV2 and TRBJ2-6; TRBD2 might be the D (5 bases). The CDR3 consists of 18 residues. From germline, CDR1 is SNHLY and CDR2 FYNNEI. Trimming stripped 9 bases from V and 2 bases from J, with 23 bases between.